The clone carrying this T cell receptor beta chain was detected many times. Its cognate antigen is unknown. These data are taken from a study of blood T cells in healthy people across ages. Study-wide results and caveats: Roughly linearly, TCR beta diversity per million T cells fell as age increased.

Roughly 9.5 milliliters of peripheral blood were drawn from each donor into EDTA-treated tubes. Then a second PCR, running roughly 7 to 11 cycles, was carried out with a sample-barcoded 5' primer and a J-beta primer mix. A single record per CDR3 protein comes from TCRdb applying MiXCR to the 5' RACE reads. The table records 650,000 to 1,000,000 distinct CDR3 sequences, 30% to 45% of them present only once. V was shortened by 4 bases and J by 2 bases, with 5 bases between the two germline ends. The CDR3 totals 12 residues. Germline V lookup: CDR1 SGHTA, CDR2 FQGNSA. Sequenced sample: blood. This clonotype originated in a man between 18 and 29 years old in good health. The chain carries TRBV7-2 and TRBJ1-2; D remains unclear. The CDR3 reads CASSSLNYGYTF. CDR3 nucleotide sequence: TGTGCCAGCAGCTCCTTAAACTATGGCTACACCTTC.